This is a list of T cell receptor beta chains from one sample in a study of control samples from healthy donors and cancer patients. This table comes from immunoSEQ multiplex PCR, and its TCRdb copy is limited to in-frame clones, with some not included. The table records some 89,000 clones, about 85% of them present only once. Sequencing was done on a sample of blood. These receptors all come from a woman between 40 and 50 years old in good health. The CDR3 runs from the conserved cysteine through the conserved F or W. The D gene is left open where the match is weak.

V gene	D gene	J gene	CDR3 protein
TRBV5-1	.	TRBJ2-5	CASSPGTGRETQYF
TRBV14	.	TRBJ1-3	CASSQVSRFSGNTIYF
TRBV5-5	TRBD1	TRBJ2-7	CASSLPGQGAYEQYF
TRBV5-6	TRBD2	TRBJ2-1	CASSRDYYNEQFF
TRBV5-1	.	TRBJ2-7	CASSLGGQSYEQYF
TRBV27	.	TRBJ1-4	CASSRKITNEKLFF
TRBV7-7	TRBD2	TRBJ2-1	CASSSTGLAGEQFF
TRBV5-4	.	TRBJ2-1	CASSLEVNEQFF
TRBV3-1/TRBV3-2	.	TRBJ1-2	CASSQVNREHGYTF
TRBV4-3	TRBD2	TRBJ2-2	CASSQERGLAGGWGITGELFF
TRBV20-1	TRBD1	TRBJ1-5	CSASPWDRGKNQPQHF
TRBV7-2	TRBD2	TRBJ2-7	CASSLPAGGSSYEQYF
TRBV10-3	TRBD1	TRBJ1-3	CAIRGQGVLWNTIYF
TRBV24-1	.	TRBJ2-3	CATSDSLVGDTQYF
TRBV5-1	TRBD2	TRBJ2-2	CASSLAGGHTGELFF
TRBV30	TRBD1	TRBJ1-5	CAWSPRDRGGGQPQHF
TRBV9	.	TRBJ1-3	CASSVRGGGSGNTIYF
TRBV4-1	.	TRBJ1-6	CASSQVSYNSPLHF
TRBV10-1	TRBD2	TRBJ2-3	CASSESQGTSADTQYF
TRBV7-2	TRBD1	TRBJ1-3	CASSIGQGLHF
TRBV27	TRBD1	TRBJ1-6	CASSLSQGTGRSPLHF
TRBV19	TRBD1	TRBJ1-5	CASTRQGNNQPQHF
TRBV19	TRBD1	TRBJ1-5	CASKTQGKGNQPQHF
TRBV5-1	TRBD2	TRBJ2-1	CASSASSGGSNEQFF